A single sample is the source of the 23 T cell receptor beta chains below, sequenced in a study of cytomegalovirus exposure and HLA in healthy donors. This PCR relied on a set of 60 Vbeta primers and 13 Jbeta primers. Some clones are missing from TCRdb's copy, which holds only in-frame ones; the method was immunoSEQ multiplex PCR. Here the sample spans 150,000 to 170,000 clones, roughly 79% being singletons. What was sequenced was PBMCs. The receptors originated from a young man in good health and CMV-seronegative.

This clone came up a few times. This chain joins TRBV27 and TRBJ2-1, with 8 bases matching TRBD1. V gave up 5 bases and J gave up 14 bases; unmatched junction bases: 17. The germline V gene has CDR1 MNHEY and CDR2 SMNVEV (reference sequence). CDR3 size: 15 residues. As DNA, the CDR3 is TGTGCCAGCAGTAGACAGGGGCCCCTTTGGCTTCGAAAGTTCTTC. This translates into CASSRQGPLWLRKFF.

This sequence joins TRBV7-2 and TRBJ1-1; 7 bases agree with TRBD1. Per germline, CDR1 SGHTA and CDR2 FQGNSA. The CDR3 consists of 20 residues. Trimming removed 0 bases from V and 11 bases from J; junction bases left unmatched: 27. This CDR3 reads CASSLAYLPGGVGKTDGAFF. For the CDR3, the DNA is TGTGCCAGCAGCTTAGCTTACCTTCCAGGGGGAGTCGGGAAGACAGATGGGGCTTTCTTT.

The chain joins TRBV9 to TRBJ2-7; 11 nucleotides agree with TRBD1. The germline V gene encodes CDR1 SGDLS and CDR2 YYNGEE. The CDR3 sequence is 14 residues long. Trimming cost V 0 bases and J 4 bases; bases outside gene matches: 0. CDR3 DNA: TGTGCCAGCAGCGTAGGGGACAGGGGGTACGAGCAGTACTTC. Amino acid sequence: CASSVGDRGYEQYF.

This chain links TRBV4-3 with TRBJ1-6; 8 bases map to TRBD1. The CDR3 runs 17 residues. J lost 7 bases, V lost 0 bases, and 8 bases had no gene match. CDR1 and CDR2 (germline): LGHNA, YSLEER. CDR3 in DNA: TGCGCCAGCAGCCAAGATTATCGGACAGGGAGGAATTCACCCCTCCACTTT. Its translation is CASSQDYRTGRNSPLHF.

The CDR3 reads CASSPADEKLFF. The CDR3 region has the DNA TGTGCCAGCAGCCCCGCAGATGAAAAACTGTTTTTT. The chain uses TRBV25-1 and TRBJ1-4; no firm D call. V lost 6 bases and J 6 bases, leaving 8 bases between the germline ends. Per germline, CDR1 MGHDK and CDR2 SYGVNS. The CDR3 consists of 12 residues. The variable domain in full, with the rest retrieved from reference TRBV25-1 and TRBJ1-4, is EADIYQTPRYLVIGTGKKITLECSQTMGHDKMYWYQQDPGMELHLIHYSYGVNSTEKGDLSSESTVSRIRTEHFPLTLESARPSHTSQYLCASSPADEKLFFGSGTQLSVL.

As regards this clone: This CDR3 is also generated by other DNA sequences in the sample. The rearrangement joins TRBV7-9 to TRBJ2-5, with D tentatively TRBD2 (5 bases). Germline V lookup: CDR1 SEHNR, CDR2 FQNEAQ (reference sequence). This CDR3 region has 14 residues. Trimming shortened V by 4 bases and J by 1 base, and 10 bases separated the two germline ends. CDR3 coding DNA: TGTGCCAGCAGCTCAACGGGAAGCCAAGAGACCCAGTACTTC. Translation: CASSSTGSQETQYF.

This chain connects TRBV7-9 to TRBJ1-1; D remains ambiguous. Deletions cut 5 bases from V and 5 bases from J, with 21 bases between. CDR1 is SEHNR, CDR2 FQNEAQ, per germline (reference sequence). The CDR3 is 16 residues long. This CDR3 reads CASSHAMGGRGTEAFF. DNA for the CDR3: TGTGCCAGCAGCCACGCCATGGGAGGCCGAGGGACTGAAGCTTTCTTT.

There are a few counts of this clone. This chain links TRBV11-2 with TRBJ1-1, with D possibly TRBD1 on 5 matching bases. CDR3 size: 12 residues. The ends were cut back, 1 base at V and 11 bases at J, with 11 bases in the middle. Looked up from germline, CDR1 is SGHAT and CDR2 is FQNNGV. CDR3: CASSLGQSQAFF. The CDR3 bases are TGTGCCAGCAGCTTAGGACAGTCCCAGGCTTTCTTT.

In nucleotides, the CDR3 is TGCGCCAGCAGCCCGGGACAGGTCAAAGCGTCTGAAGCTTTCTTT. Amino acid sequence: CASSPGQVKASEAFF. V and J are TRBV5-1 and TRBJ1-1; TRBD1 agrees at 8 bases. Germline V lookup: CDR1 SGHRS, CDR2 YFSETQ. Trimming removed 4 bases from V and 6 bases from J; junction bases left unmatched: 11. The CDR3 consists of 15 residues. The whole variable domain, remainder taken from reference TRBV5-1 and TRBJ1-1, is KAGVTQTPRYLIKTRGQQVTLSCSPISGHRSVSWYQQTPGQGLQFLFEYFSETQRNKGNFPGRFSGRQFSNSRSEMNVSTLELGDSALYLCASSPGQVKASEAFFGQGTRLTVV.

CDR3 region: CASSEGGDTQYF. CDR3 in DNA: TGTGCCAGCAGTGAAGGCGGGGATACGCAGTATTTT. The chain has TRBV6-1 and TRBJ2-3; possible D gene TRBD2, 5 bases. The CDR3 has 12 residues. Germline CDR1 reads MNHNS; CDR2 reads SASEGT. V lost 1 base to trimming and J lost 6 bases, with 5 bases between them.

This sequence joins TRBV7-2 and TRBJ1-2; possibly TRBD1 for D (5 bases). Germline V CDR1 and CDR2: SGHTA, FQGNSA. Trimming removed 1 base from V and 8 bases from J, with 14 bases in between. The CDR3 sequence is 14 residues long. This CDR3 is CASSLVGTPKGYTF. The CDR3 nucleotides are TGTGCCAGCAGCTTAGTCGGGACTCCTAAAGGCTACACCTTC.

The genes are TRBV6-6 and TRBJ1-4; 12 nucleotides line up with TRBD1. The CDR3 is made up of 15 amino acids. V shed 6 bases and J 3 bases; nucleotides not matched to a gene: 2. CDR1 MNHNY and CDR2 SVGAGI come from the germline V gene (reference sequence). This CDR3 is CASRGQGAANEKLFF. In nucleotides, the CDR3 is TGTGCCAGCAGGGGACAGGGGGCAGCTAATGAAAAACTGTTTTTT.

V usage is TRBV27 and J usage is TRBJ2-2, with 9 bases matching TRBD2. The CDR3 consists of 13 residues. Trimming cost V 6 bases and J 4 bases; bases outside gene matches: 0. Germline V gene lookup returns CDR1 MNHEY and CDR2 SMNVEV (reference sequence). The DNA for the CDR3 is TGTGCCAGCAGAGCGGGGGGCACCGGGGAGCTGTTTTTT. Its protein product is CASRAGGTGELFF.

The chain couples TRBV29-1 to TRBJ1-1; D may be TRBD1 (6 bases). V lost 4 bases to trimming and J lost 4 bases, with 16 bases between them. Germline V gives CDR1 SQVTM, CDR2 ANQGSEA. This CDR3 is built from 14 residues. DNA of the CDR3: TGCAGCGTTGCGGGACAAATCGGAAGCACTGAAGCTTTCTTT. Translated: CSVAGQIGSTEAFF.

The CDR3, as DNA: TGCAGCGCCGGAGGCGGGAGGGAGACCCAGTACTTC. Translation: CSAGGGRETQYF. The chain links TRBV29-1 to TRBJ2-5; 8 nucleotides line up with TRBD2. From germline, CDR1 is SQVTM and CDR2 ANQGSEA. This CDR3 is 12 amino acids long. With 7 bases clipped from V and 5 bases from J, the junction kept 6 bases outside the gene matches.

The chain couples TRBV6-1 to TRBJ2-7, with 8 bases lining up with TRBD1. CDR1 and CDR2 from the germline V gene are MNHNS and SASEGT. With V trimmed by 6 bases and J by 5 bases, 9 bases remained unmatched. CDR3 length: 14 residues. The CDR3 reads CASRWTGSWDEQYF. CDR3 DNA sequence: TGTGCCAGCAGATGGACAGGGAGTTGGGACGAGCAGTACTTC.

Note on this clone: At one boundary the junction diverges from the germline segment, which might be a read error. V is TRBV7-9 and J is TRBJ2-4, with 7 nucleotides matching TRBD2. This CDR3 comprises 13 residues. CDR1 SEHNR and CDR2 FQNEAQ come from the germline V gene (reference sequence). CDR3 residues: CASSLRGENSQYF. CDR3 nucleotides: TGTGCCAGCAGCCTTCGGGGGGAGAACAGTCAGTACTTC.

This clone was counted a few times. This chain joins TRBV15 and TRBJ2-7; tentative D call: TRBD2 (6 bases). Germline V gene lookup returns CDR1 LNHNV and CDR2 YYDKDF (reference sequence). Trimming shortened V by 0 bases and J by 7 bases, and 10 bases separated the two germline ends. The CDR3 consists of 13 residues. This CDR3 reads CATSRDLAGEQYF. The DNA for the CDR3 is TGTGCCACCAGCAGAGATCTCGCGGGGGAGCAGTACTTC. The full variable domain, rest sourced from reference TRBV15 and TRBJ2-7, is DAMVIQNPRYQVTQFGKPVTLSCSQTLNHNVMYWYQQKSSQAPKLLFHYYDKDFNNEADTPDNFQSRRPNTSFCFLDIRSPGLGDTAMYLCATSRDLAGEQYFGPGTRLTVT.

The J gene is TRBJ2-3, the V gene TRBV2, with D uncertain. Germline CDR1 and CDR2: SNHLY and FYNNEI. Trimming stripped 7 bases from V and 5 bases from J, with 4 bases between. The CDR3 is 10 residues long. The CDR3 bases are TGTGCCAGCATATTAGATACGCAGTATTTT. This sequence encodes CASILDTQYF.

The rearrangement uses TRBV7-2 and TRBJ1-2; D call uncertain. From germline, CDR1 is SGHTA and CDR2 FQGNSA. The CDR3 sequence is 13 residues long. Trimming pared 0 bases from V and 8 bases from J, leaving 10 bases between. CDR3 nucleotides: TGTGCCAGCAGCTTAGCCCTACAGTGGGGCTACACCTTC. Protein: CASSLALQWGYTF.

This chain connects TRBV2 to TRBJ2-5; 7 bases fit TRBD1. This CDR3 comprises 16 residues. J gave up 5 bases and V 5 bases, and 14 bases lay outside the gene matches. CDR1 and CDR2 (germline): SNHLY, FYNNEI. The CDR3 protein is CASSRRGQGKRETQYF. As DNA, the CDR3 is TGTGCCAGCAGTCGAAGGGGGCAGGGGAAGAGGGAGACCCAGTACTTC.

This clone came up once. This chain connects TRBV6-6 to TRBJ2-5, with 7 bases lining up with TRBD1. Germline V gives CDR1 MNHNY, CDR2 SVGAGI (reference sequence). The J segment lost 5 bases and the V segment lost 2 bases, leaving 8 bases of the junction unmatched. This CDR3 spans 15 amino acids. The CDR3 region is CASSYRQGRLETQYF. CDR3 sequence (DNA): TGTGCCAGCAGTTACCGACAGGGCCGACTCGAGACCCAGTACTTC.

Here the CDR3 DNA reads TGCGCCAGCAGCTTGGATAGCGGCCTCGGCGGGGAGCTGTTTTTT. The encoded protein is CASSLDSGLGGELFF. The J gene is TRBJ2-2, the V gene TRBV5-1, with D possibly TRBD2 on 6 matching bases. Trimming cost V 0 bases and J 7 bases, with 13 bases left between them. The germline V gene has CDR1 SGHRS and CDR2 YFSETQ. CDR3 length: 15 amino acids.